What follows are 20 T cell receptor beta chains derived from one specimen sequenced in a study of blood T cell repertoires in COVID-19. Assay: immunoSEQ multiplex PCR; the TCRdb copy retains only in-frame clones and omits some. The sample lists about 340,000 clones, about 89% seen once, with roughly 6.3% in the top ten. Material for sequencing was peripheral blood. These receptors were taken from a woman aged 50 to 60 with COVID-19, enrolled during active disease.

The chain combines TRBV24-1 with TRBJ2-3; a possible D gene is TRBD2 (5 bases). The CDR3 has 13 residues. The germline gives CDR1 KGHDR, CDR2 SFDVKD. Trimming stripped 4 bases from V and 1 base from J, with 5 bases between. The CDR3 DNA reads as TGTGCCACCAGTGAGCGGGGCACAGATACGCAGTATTTT. Its protein is CATSERGTDTQYF.

The genes are TRBV2 and TRBJ2-4; weak D call: TRBD1 (5 bases). This CDR3 comprises 17 residues. In germline, CDR1 is SNHLY, CDR2 FYNNEI. V lost 3 bases and J 0 bases, leaving 15 bases between the germline ends. The CDR3 loop reads CASSERIQVLAKNIQYF. DNA for the CDR3: TGTGCCAGCAGTGAGAGGATACAGGTTTTAGCCAAAAACATTCAGTACTTC.

V is TRBV7-9 and J is TRBJ2-1; 10 bases map to TRBD2. Trimming cost V 4 bases and J 2 bases; bases outside gene matches: 11. Germline V lookup: CDR1 SEHNR, CDR2 FQNEAQ (reference sequence). The CDR3 runs to 18 residues. Written as DNA, the CDR3 is TGTGCCAGCAGCTCACGCCTGGGACTAGCGAGTACCTACAATGAGCAGTTCTTC. Its translation: CASSSRLGLASTYNEQFF. Full variable domain (outside the CDR3, taken from reference TRBV7-9 and TRBJ2-1): DTGVSQNPRHKITKRGQNVTFRCDPISEHNRLYWYRQTLGQGPEFLTYFQNEAQLEKSRLLSDRFSAERPKGSFSTLEIQRTEQGDSAMYLCASSSRLGLASTYNEQFFGPGTRLTVL.

The J gene is TRBJ2-2, the V gene TRBV5-1; tentatively, D is TRBD2 (5 bases). The V gene lost 0 bases and the J gene lost 4 bases, with 13 bases spanning the gap. The CDR3 sequence is 16 residues long. From germline, CDR1 is SGHRS and CDR2 YFSETQ. This CDR3 is CASSLGPQAGTGELFF. DNA for the CDR3: TGCGCCAGCAGCTTGGGGCCCCAGGCGGGCACCGGGGAGCTGTTTTTT.

The chain couples TRBV29-1 to TRBJ1-2; 12 bases line up with TRBD1. The CDR3 loop spans 13 amino acids. Germline CDR1 and CDR2: SQVTM and ANQGSEA. With 3 bases clipped from V and 7 bases from J, the junction kept 3 bases outside the gene matches. CDR3: CSVEGQGASGYTF. DNA of the CDR3: TGCAGCGTTGAGGGACAGGGGGCTAGTGGCTACACCTTC. Complete variable domain (other parts from reference TRBV29-1 and TRBJ1-2): SAVISQKPSRDICQRGTSLTIQCQVDSQVTMMFWYRQQPGQSLTLIATANQGSEATYESGFVIDKFPISRPNLTFSTLTVSNMSPEDSSIYLCSVEGQGASGYTFGSGTRLTVV.

V and J are TRBV9 and TRBJ2-3; 11 bases fit TRBD2. The CDR3 loop spans 16 amino acids. J lost 2 bases, V lost 4 bases, and 6 bases had no gene match. CDR1 is SGDLS and CDR2 is YYNGEE in the germline V gene. CDR3 DNA sequence: TGTGCCAGCAGCCCAAGACTAGCGGGGATCACAGATACGCAGTATTTT. This codes for CASSPRLAGITDTQYF.

The V call is TRBV29-1, the J call TRBJ1-1; no clear D. Germline lookup yields CDR1 SQVTM and CDR2 ANQGSEA. The germline V and J ends were trimmed by 7 bases and 4 bases, with 13 bases remaining between them. The CDR3 extends over 12 amino acids. The CDR3 reads CSAGRGSTEAFF. The CDR3 DNA is TGCAGCGCGGGTCGGGGTAGCACTGAAGCTTTCTTT.

The chain recombines TRBV4-1 with TRBJ1-4; 7 nucleotides match TRBD1. V lost 4 bases and J lost 1; bases outside the gene matches: 3. CDR1 is MGHRA, CDR2 YSYEKL, per germline. The CDR3 has 15 amino acids. DNA of the CDR3: TGCGCCAGCAGCCCAGCAGGGGGAACTAATGAAAAACTGTTTTTT. It codes for CASSPAGGTNEKLFF.

This clone appeared a single time. This rearrangement joins TRBV2 to TRBJ2-5; TRBD2 matches at 14 bases. This CDR3 has 16 amino acids. Germline values: CDR1 SNHLY, CDR2 FYNNEI. V shed 5 bases and J 5 bases; nucleotides not matched to a gene: 7. CDR3 loop: CASSKTSGRGFETQYF. CDR3 nucleotides: TGTGCCAGCAGTAAGACTAGCGGGAGGGGTTTTGAGACCCAGTACTTC.

This clone was detected once. A read error may account for a junction end that differs from germline. This chain connects TRBV6-2 or TRBV6-3 to TRBJ1-1, with D maybe TRBD1 (6 bases). There are 13 residues in the CDR3. Germline CDR1 is MNHEY and CDR2 is SVGEGT. This CDR3 reads CASSYPTGSGPLW. The CDR3 nucleotides are TGTGCCAGCAGTTACCCGACAGGCTCGGGCCCGCTGTGG.

The chain uses TRBV28 and TRBJ1-5; weak D call: TRBD1 (5 bases). This CDR3 contains 17 residues. Germline lookup yields CDR1 MDHEN and CDR2 SYDVKM. V gave up 4 bases and J gave up 2 bases, with 18 bases separating them. CDR3 coding DNA: TGTGCCAGCAGTTCCCCCCGGGGGGTTATGGGCAATCAGCCCCAGCATTTT. It specifies CASSSPRGVMGNQPQHF. Based on the CDR3 plus reference TRBV28 and TRBJ1-5, the full variable domain is DVKVTQSSRYLVKRTGEKVFLECVQDMDHENMFWYRQDPGLGLRLIYFSYDVKMKEKGDIPEGYSVSREKKERFSLILESASTNQTSMYLCASSSPRGVMGNQPQHFGDGTRLSIL.

This clone was observed at least ten times. The identical CDR3 is also encoded by other nucleotide sequences in the sample. V and J are TRBV10-3 and TRBJ2-1; D is ambiguous. The CDR3 loop spans 11 amino acids. V was shortened by 6 bases and J by 9 bases, with 9 bases between the two germline ends. Germline CDR1 reads ENHRY; CDR2 reads SYGVKD. CDR3 DNA: TGTGCCATCAGCCAGGATCGTGAGCAGTTCTTC. This codes for CAISQDREQFF.

This chain joins TRBV19 and TRBJ2-1, with 11 bases fitting TRBD2. Per the germline V gene, CDR1 is LNHDA and CDR2 is SQIVND (reference sequence). V lost 5 bases, J lost 3 bases, and 6 bases stayed unmatched. CDR3 length equals 16 residues. In nucleotides, the CDR3 is TGTGCCAGTAGTGAGTGGCTAGCGGGAGGCTACAATGAGCAGTTCTTC. Its translation: CASSEWLAGGYNEQFF.

The chain recombines TRBV6-5 with TRBJ2-7, with 10 positions matching TRBD1. The length of the CDR3 is 14 residues. CDR1 and CDR2 (germline): MNHEY, SVGAGI. V gave up 5 bases and J gave up 5 bases; unmatched junction bases: 6. The CDR3 nucleotides read TGTGCCAGCAGTAACGACAGGGGGCTCAACGAGCAGTACTTC. This sequence encodes CASSNDRGLNEQYF.

The chain carries TRBV14 and TRBJ2-7; tentatively, D is TRBD1 (6 bases). This CDR3 has 15 residues. In germline, CDR1 is SGHDN, CDR2 FVKESK. With 1 base removed from V and 6 bases from J, the gap between germline ends came to 16 bases. The CDR3: CASSQGTGFSREQYF. CDR3 DNA sequence: TGTGCCAGCAGCCAAGGCACAGGGTTTTCCCGCGAGCAGTACTTC. The full variable domain, its missing parts supplied by reference TRBV14 and TRBJ2-7, is EAGVTQFPSHSVIEKGQTVTLRCDPISGHDNLYWYRRVMGKEIKFLLHFVKESKQDESGMPNNRFLAERTGGTYSTLKVQPAELEDSGVYFCASSQGTGFSREQYFGPGTRLTVT.

The sample holds a few counts of this clone. V is TRBV11-3 and J is TRBJ2-5, with D perhaps TRBD2 (6 bases). V dropped 2 bases and J dropped 5 bases, with 12 bases sitting between them. The length of the CDR3 is 14 residues. Germline V gene sequence: CDR1 SGHNT, CDR2 YENEEA. CDR3 region: CASSLRGKVETQYF. The CDR3 region has the DNA TGTGCCAGCAGCTTACGCGGGAAGGTGGAGACCCAGTACTTC. Filled out from reference TRBV11-3 and TRBJ2-5, the complete variable domain reads EAGVVQSPRYKIIEKKQPVAFWCNPISGHNTLYWYLQNLGQGPELLIRYENEEAVDDSQLPKDRFSAERLKGVDSTLKIQPAELGDSAVYLCASSLRGKVETQYFGPGTRLLVL.

V gene TRBV5-1 combines with J gene TRBJ2-7; 7 positions agree with TRBD1. V gave up 6 bases and J gave up 3 bases; unmatched junction bases: 15. From germline, CDR1 is SGHRS and CDR2 YFSETQ. The CDR3 runs 16 residues. The CDR3 sequence is CASTIGRTGLFYEQYF. The CDR3 DNA reads as TGCGCCAGCACCATTGGGCGGACAGGCCTTTTCTACGAGCAGTACTTC.

The chain is built from TRBV4-1 and TRBJ2-3, with D perhaps TRBD1 (6 bases). Germline lookup yields CDR1 MGHRA and CDR2 YSYEKL. The CDR3 totals 17 residues. The V end was cut by 2 bases, the J end by 4 bases, with 19 bases between. The DNA for the CDR3 is TGCGCCAGCAGCCAATCAGTCCCGGGACAAACAGCAGATACGCAGTATTTT. Translating gives CASSQSVPGQTADTQYF.

The CDR3 loop is CASSQGLAVSYNEQFF. In nucleotides, the CDR3 is TGCGCCAGCAGCCAAGGACTAGCGGTCTCCTACAATGAGCAGTTCTTC. This chain connects TRBV4-1 to TRBJ2-1; TRBD2 agrees at 9 bases. The CDR3 runs to 16 residues. The V and J ends lost 1 base and 0 bases, in that order; junction bases with no gene match: 1. The germline CDR1 and CDR2 sequences are MGHRA and YSYEKL.

The chain carries TRBV7-9 and TRBJ2-7; 8 bases fit TRBD2. V lost 1 base to trimming and J lost 3 bases; unmatched junction nucleotides: 2. CDR3 length: 14 amino acids. The V gene's germline CDR1 is SEHNR and CDR2 FQNEAQ (reference sequence). The CDR3 sequence is CASSLGLAGYEQYF. CDR3 coding DNA: TGTGCCAGCAGCTTAGGCCTAGCGGGCTACGAGCAGTACTTC. Looking up the rest from reference TRBV7-9 and TRBJ2-7 gives the full variable domain: DTGVSQNPRHKITKRGQNVTFRCDPISEHNRLYWYRQTLGQGPEFLTYFQNEAQLEKSRLLSDRFSAERPKGSFSTLEIQRTEQGDSAMYLCASSLGLAGYEQYFGPGTRLTVT.